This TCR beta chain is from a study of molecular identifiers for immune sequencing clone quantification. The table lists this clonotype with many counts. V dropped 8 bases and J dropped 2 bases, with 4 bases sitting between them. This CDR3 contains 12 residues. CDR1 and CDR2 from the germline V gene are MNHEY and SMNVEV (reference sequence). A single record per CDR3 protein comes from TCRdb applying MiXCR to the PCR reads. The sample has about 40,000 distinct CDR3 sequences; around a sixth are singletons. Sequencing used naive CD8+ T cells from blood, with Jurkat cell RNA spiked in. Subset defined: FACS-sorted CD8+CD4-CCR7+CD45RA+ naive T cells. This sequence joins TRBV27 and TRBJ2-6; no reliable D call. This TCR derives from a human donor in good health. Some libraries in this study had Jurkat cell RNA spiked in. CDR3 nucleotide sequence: TGTGCCAGCTCTGCTGGGGCCAACGTCCTGACTTTC. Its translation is CASSAGANVLTF.